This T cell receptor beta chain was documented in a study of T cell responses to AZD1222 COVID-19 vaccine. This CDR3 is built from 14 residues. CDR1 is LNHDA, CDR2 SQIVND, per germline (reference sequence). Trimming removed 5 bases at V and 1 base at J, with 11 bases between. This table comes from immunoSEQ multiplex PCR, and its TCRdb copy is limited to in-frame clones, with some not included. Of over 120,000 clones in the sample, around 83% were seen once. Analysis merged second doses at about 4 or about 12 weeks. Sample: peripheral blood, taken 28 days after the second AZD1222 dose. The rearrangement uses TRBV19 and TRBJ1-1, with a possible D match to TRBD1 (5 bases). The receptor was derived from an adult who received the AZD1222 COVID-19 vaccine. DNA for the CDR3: TGTGCCAGTAGTCTGCAGGGCGGGAACACTGAAGCTTTCTTT. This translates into CASSLQGGNTEAFF. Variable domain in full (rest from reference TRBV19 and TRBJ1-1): DGGITQSPKYLFRKEGQNVTLSCEQNLNHDAMYWYRQDPGQGLRLIYYSQIVNDFQKGDIAEGYSVSREKKESFPLTVTSAQKNPTAFYLCASSLQGGNTEAFFGQGTRLTVV.